This T cell receptor (beta chain) was recovered during a study of CD8 T cells in Susac syndrome. TCR beta sequencing covered blood CD8+ and CD4+ T cells. Healthy donors matched for age and sex were used as controls. Negative isolation was used for CD8+ and CD4+ T cells and FACS enrichment for TEMRA cells. This clonotype has a handful of counts. Per the germline V gene, CDR1 is MNHEY and CDR2 is SMNVEV (reference sequence). The CDR3 length is 13 residues. Trimming took 4 bases from V and 3 from J, leaving 9 bases between them. Reverse transcription of 0.5 to 1 ug RNA used random hexamers. Amplification of TCR beta CDR3 spanned 54 Vbeta and 13 Jbeta via immunoSEQ multiplex PCR. TCRdb called the immunoSEQ multiplex PCR reads again in MiXCR, with one record for every CDR3 protein. Of around 80,000 distinct CDR3 sequences listed, around 94% are singletons.

The receptor's source is a human donor in good health. Sample: CD8+ T cells from PBMCs. The chain has TRBV27 and TRBJ2-5; D is possibly TRBD2 (6 bases). The CDR3 region has the DNA TGTGCCAGCAGTTCACTAGCAGAAGAGACCCAGTACTTC. Encoded protein: CASSSLAEETQYF.